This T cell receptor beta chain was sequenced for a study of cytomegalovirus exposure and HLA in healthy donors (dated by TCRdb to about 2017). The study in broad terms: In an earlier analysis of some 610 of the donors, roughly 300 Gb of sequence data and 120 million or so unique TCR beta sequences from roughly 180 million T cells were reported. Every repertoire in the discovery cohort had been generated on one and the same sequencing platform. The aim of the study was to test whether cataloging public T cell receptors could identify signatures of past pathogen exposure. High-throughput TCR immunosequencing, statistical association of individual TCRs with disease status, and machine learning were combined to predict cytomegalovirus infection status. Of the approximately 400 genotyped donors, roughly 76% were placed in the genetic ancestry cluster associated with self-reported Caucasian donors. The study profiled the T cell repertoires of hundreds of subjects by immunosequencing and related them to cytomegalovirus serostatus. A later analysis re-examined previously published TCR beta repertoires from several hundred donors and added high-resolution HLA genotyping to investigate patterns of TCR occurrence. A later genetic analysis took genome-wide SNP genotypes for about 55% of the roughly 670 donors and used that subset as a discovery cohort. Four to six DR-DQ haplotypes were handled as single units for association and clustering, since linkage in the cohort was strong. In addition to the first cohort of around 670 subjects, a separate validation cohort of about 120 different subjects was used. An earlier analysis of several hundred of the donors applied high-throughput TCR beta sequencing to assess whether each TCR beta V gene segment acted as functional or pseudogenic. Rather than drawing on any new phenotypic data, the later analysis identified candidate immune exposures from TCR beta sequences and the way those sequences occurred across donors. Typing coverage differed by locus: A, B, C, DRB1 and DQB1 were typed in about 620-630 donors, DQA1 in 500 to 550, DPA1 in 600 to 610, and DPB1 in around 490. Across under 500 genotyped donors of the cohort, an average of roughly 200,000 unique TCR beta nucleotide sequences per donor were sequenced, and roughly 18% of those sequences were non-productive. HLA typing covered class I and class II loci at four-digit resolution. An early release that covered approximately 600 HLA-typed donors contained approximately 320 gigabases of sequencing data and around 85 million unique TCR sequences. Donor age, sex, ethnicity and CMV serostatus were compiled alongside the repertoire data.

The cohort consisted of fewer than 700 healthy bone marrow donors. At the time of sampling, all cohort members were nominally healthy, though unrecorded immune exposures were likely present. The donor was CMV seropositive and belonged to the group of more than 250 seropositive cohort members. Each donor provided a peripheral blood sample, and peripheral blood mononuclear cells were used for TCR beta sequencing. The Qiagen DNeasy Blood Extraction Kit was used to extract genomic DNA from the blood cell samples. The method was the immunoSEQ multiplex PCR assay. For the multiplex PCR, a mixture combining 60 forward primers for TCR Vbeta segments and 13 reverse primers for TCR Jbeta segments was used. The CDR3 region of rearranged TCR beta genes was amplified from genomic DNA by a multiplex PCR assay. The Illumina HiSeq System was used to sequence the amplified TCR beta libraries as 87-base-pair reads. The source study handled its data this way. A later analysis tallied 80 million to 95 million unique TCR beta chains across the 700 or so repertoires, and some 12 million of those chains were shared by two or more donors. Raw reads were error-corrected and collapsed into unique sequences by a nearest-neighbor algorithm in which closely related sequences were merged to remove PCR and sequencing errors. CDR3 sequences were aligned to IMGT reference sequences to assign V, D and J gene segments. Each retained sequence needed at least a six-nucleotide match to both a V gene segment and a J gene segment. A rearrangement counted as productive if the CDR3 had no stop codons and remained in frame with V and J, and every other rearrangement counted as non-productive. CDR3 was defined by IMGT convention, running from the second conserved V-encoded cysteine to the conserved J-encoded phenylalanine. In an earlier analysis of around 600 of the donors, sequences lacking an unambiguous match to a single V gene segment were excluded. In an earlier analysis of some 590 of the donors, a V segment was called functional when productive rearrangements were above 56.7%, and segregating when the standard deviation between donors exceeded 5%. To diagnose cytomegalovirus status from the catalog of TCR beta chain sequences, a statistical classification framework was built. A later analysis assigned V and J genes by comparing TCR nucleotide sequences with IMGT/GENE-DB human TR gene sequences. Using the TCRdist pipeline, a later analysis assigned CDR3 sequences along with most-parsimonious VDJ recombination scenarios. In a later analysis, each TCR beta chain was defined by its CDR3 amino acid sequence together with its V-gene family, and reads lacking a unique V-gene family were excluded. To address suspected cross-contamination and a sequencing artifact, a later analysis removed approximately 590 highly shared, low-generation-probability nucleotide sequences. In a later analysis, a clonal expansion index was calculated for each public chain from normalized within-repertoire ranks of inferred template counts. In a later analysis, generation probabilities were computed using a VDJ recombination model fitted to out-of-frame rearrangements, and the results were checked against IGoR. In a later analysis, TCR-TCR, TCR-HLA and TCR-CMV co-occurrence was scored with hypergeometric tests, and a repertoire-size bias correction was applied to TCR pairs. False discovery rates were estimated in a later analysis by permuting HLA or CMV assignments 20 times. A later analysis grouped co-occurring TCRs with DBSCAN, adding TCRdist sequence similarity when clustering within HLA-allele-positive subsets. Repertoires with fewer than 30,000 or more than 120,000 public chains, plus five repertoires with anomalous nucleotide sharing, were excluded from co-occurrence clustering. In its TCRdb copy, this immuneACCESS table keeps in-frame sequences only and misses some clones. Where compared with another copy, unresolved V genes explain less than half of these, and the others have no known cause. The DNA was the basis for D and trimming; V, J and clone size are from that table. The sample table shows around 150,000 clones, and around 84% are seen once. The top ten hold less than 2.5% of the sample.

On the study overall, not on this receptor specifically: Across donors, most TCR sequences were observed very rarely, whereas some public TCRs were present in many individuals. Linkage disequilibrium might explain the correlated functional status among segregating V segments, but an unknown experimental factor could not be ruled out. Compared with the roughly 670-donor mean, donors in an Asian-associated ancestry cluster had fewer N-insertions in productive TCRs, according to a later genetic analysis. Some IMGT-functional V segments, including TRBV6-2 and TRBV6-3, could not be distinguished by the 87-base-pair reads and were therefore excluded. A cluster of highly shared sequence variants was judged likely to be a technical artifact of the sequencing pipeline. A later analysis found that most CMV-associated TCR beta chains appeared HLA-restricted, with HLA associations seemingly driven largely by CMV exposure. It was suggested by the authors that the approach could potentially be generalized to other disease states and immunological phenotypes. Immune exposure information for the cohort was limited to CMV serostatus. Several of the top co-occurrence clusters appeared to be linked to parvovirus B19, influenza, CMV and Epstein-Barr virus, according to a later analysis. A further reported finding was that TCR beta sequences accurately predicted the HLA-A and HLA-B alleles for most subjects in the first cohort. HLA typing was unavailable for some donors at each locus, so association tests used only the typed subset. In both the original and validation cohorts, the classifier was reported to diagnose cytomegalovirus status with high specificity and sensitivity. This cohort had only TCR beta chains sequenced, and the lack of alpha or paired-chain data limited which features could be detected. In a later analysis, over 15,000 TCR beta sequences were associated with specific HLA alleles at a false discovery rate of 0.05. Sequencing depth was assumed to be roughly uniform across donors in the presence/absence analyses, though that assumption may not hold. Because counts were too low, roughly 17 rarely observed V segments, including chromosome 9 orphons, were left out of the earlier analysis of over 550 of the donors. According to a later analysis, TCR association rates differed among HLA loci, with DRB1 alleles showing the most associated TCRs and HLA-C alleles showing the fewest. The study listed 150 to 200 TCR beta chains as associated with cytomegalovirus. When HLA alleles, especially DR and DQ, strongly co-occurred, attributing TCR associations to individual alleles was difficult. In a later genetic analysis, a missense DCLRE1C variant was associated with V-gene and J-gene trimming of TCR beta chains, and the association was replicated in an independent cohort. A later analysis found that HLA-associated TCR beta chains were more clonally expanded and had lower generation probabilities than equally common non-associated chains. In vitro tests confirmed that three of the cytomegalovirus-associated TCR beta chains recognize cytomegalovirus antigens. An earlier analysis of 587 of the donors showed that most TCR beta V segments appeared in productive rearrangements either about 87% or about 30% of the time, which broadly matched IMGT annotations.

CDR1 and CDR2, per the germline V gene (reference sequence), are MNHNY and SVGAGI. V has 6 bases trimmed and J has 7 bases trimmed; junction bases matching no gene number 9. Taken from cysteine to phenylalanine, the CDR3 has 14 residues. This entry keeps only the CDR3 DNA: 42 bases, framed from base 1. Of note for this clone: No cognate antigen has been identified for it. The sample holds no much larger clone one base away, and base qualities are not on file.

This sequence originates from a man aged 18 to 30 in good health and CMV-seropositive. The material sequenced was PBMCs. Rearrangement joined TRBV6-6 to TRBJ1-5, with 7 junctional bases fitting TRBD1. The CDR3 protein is CASRSDRENQPQHF. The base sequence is TGTGCCAGCAGGTCAGACAGGGAGAACCAGCCCCAGCATTTT.